Listed below are T cell receptor beta chains from one sample, sequenced in a study of shared clonotypes between healthy human individuals. TCRdb's table, derived via immunoSEQ multiplex PCR, lists solely in-frame clones and lacks some. The sample carries about 2.1 million clones, around 93% recorded once. Sequencing input: naive CD8+ T cells from PBMCs. These receptors came from a man aged 18 to 30 in good health. Some clones in this sample may be carry-over from other donors' samples. CDR3s include the opening cysteine and the closing phenylalanine or tryptophan. The D gene is left open where the match is weak. The size entry is marked missing in some rows and otherwise reads once, few, many or a size class.

clone_size,j_call,d_call,v_call,cdr3_aa,cdr3_nt
.,TRBJ1-1,.,TRBV28,CASSFRTDTEAFF,TGTGCCAGCAGTTTTAGGACAGACACTGAAGCTTTCTTT
.,TRBJ1-2,TRBD1,TRBV6-5,CASSDGTGEGYTF,TGTGCCAGCAGTGACGGGACAGGGGAGGGCTACACCTTC
.,TRBJ2-3,TRBD2,TRBV28,CASSRWSGRTDTQYF,TGTGCCAGCAGCCGATGGAGCGGGAGGACAGATACGCAGTATTTT
.,TRBJ2-3,.,TRBV7-8,CASSLVLFGSASTDTQYF,TGTGCCAGCAGCTTAGTACTGTTTGGGAGCGCTAGCACAGATACGCAGTATTTT
.,TRBJ2-1,.,TRBV4-1,CASSFQLNEQFF,TGCGCCAGCAGCTTCCAGCTAAATGAGCAGTTCTTC
once,TRBJ2-7,.,TRBV5-6,CASSAGSRYEQYF,TGTGCCAGCTCGGCAGGGAGTCGCTACGAGCAGTACTTC
.,TRBJ2-7,.,TRBV7-8,CASSSKSEPGRSDEQYF,TGTGCCAGCAGCTCTAAATCAGAACCGGGTCGGTCCGACGAGCAGTACTTC
.,TRBJ2-7,TRBD1,TRBV5-6,CASSWGQTKIGYEQYF,TGTGCCAGCAGCTGGGGACAGACCAAGATCGGATACGAGCAGTACTTC
.,TRBJ1-2,TRBD1,TRBV19,CASRGQGMRYGYTF,TGTGCCAGTAGGGGACAGGGAATGAGGTATGGCTACACCTTC
.,TRBJ1-5,.,TRBV25-1,CASGQRDGNQPQHF,TGTGCCAGCGGTCAGAGGGATGGCAATCAGCCCCAGCATTTT
.,TRBJ2-1,.,TRBV12-5,CASGLERSYNEQFF,TGTGCTAGTGGACTAGAACGCTCCTACAATGAGCAGTTCTTC
.,TRBJ1-2,TRBD1,TRBV9,CASSVAGTAHYGYTF,TGTGCCAGCAGCGTAGCCGGGACAGCCCACTATGGCTACACCTTC
.,TRBJ2-4,.,TRBV28,CASSPWAVAKNIQYF,TGTGCCAGCAGTCCCTGGGCCGTAGCCAAAAACATTCAGTACTTC
.,TRBJ2-2,TRBD2,TRBV28,CASSLGRRLAGENTSNTGELFF,TGTGCCAGCAGTTTGGGGAGGAGACTAGCGGGAGAGAACACCTCGAACACCGGGGAGCTGTTTTTT
few,TRBJ2-7,TRBD1,TRBV6-1,CASSGQGDYEQYF,TGTGCCAGTTCGGGACAGGGTGACTACGAGCAGTACTTC
.,TRBJ2-7,.,TRBV9,CASSPGTLNEQYF,TGTGCCAGCTCGCCCGGGACCCTCAACGAGCAGTACTTC
.,TRBJ1-5,TRBD1,TRBV2,CASRTRDRNQPQHF,TGTGCCAGCAGAACAAGGGACAGGAACCAGCCCCAGCATTTT
once,TRBJ2-5,TRBD2,TRBV7-9,CASSSTSVTLETQYF,TGTGCCAGCAGCTCAACTAGCGTTACCCTAGAGACCCAGTACTTC
.,TRBJ2-7,.,TRBV10-2,CASTSRKERQQSYEQYF,TGCGCCAGCACAAGCCGCAAGGAGCGGCAACAGAGCTACGAGCAGTACTTC
.,TRBJ2-7,.,TRBV27,CASSQGPGYSYEQYF,TGTGCCAGCAGCCAAGGGCCAGGGTACTCCTACGAGCAGTACTTC